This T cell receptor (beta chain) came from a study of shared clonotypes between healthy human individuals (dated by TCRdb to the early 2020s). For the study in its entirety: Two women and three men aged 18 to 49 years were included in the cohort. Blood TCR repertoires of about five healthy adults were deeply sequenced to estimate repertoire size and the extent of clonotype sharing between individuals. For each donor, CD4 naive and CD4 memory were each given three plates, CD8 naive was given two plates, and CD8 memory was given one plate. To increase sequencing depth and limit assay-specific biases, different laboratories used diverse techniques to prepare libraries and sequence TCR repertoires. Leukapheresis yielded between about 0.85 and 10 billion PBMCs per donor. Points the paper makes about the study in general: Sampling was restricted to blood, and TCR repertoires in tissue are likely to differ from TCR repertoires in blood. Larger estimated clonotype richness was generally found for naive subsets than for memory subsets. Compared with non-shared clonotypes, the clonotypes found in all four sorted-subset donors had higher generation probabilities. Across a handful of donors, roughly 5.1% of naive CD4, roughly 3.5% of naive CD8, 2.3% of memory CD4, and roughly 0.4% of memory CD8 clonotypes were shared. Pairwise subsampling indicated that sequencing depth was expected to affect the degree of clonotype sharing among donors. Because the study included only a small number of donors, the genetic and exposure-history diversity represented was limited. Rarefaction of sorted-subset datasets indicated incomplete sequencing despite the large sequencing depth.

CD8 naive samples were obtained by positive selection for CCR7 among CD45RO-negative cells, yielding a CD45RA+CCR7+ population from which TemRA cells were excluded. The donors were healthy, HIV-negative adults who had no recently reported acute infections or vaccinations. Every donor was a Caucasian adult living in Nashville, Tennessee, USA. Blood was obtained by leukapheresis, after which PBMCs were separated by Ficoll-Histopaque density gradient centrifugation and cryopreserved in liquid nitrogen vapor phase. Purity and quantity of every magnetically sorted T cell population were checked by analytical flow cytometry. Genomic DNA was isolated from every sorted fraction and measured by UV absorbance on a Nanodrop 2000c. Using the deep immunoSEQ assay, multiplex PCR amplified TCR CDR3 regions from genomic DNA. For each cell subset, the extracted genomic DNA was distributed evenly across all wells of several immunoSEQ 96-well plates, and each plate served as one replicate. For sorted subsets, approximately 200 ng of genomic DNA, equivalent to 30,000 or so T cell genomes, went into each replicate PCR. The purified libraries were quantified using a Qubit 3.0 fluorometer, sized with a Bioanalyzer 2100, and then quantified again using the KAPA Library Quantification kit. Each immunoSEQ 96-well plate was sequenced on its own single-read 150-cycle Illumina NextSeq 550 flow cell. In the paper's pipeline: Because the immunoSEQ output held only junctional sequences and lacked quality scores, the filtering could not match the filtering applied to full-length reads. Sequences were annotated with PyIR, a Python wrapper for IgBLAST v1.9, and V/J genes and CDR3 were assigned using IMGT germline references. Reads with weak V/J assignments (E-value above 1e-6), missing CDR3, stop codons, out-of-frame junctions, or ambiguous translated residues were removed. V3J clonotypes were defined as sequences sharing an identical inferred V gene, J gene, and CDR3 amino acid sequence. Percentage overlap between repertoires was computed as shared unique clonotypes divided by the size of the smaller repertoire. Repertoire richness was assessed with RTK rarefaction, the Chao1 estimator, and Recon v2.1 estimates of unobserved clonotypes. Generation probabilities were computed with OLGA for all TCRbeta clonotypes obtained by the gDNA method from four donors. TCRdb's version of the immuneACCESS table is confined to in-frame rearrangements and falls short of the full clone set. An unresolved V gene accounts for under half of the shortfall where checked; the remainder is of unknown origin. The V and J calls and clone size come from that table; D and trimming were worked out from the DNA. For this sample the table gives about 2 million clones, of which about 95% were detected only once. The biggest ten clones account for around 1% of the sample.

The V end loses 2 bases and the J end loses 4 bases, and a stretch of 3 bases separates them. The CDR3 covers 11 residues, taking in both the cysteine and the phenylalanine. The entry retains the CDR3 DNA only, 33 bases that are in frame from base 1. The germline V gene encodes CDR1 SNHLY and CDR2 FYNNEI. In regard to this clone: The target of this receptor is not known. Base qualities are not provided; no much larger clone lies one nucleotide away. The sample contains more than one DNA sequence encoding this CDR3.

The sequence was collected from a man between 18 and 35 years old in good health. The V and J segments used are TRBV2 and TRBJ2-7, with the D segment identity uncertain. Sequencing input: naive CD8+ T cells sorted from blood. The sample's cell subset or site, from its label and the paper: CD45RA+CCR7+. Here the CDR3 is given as CASSERYEQYF. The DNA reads TGTGCCAGCAGTGAACGGTACGAGCAGTACTTC.